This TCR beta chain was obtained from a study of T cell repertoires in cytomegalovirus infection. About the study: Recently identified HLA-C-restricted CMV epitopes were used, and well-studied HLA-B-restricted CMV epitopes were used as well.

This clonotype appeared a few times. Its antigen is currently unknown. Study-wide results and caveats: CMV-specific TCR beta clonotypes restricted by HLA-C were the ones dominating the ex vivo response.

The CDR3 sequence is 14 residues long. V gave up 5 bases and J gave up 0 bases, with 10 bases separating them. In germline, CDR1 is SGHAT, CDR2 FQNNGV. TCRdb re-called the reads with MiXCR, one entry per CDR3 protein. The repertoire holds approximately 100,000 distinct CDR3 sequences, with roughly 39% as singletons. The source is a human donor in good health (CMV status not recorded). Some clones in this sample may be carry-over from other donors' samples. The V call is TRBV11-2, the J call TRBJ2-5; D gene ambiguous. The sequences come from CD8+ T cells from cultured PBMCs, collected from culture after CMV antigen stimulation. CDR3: CASSPSYNQETQYF. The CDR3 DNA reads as TGTGCCAGCAGCCCCAGCTACAACCAAGAGACCCAGTACTTC.